This entry concerns a single TCR beta chain. This CDR3 spans 16 amino acids. CDR1 and CDR2 from the germline V gene are SGHRS and YFSETQ. The J segment lost 6 bases and the V segment lost 4 bases, leaving 11 bases of the junction unmatched. These data belong to a study of blood T cell repertoires in COVID-19. Some clones are missing from TCRdb's copy, which holds only in-frame ones; the method was immunoSEQ multiplex PCR. Among over 85,000 clones, about 83% were seen once, and the ten largest hold 9.5% to 10%. The TCR comes from a man aged 40-49 years with active or convalescent COVID-19. The chain joins TRBV5-1 to TRBJ2-1, with 9 bases that match TRBD2. The source material was peripheral blood. The CDR3 here is CASSPGVGGGANEQFF. CDR3 DNA: TGCGCCAGCAGCCCGGGAGTCGGCGGGGGGGCCAATGAGCAGTTCTTC.